The next 14 T cell receptor beta chains were all read from a single sample in a study of chemoradiotherapy in HPV16-positive cancers. Produced via immunoSEQ multiplex PCR; TCRdb's table is partial and in-frame only. This sample carries over 1,500 clones, 85% to 90% of them seen once, and the ten largest clones take approximately 8.8%. Sequenced material: tumor tissue, taken from a patient who underwent chemoradiotherapy. These receptors were collected from a human donor with HPV-associated anogenital cancer.

This clone occurred once. The chain couples TRBV4-3 to TRBJ2-7; D may correspond to TRBD1 or TRBD2 (5 bases each). This CDR3 spans 18 amino acids. The V gene's germline CDR1 is LGHNA and CDR2 YSLEER. Trimming cost V 5 bases and J 0 bases, with 23 bases left between them. The CDR3: CASSARYGLGVSSYEQYF. The CDR3 DNA reads TGCGCCAGCAGCGCCCGTTATGGACTGGGGGTTAGCTCCTACGAGCAGTACTTC.

The chain uses TRBV19 and TRBJ2-3; D might be TRBD2 (5 bases). Germline CDR1 is LNHDA and CDR2 is SQIVND (reference sequence). The V and J ends lost 6 bases and 0 bases respectively, with 13 bases between them. The CDR3 extends over 15 amino acids. The CDR3 nucleotides read TGTGCCAGTAGCCCCGGACTCTCTAGCACAGATACGCAGTATTTT. It yields the protein CASSPGLSSTDTQYF.

The gene calls are TRBV29-1 and TRBJ1-1; maybe TRBD1 (5 bases). The V gene lost 3 bases and the J gene lost 6 bases, with 11 bases spanning the gap. The CDR3 is 12 amino acids. CDR1 SQVTM and CDR2 ANQGSEA come from the germline V gene. CDR3 DNA sequence: TGCAGCGTTGAGAGGGGAGGGCCTGAAGCTTTCTTT. Translated: CSVERGGPEAFF.

The chain has TRBV30 and TRBJ2-3; 9 positions agree with TRBD1. This CDR3 has 14 residues. Per germline, CDR1 GTSNPN and CDR2 SVGIG (reference sequence). The trim removed 3 bases at V and 1 base at J, leaving 2 bases unmatched. CDR3 in DNA: TGTGCCTGGAGGACAGGGGGAGGCACAGATACGCAGTATTTT. This encodes CAWRTGGGTDTQYF.

The rearrangement joins TRBV29-1 to TRBJ1-1, with unresolved D. CDR1 SQVTM and CDR2 ANQGSEA come from the germline V gene. The CDR3 contains 11 residues. The ends were cut back, 7 bases at V and 4 bases at J, with 10 bases in the middle. The CDR3 loop reads CSAPYGTEAFF. CDR3 nucleotides: TGCAGCGCCCCTTACGGCACTGAAGCTTTCTTT.

The V gene is TRBV6-6, the J gene TRBJ2-1; unclear D gene. The CDR3 contains 12 residues. Per the germline V gene, CDR1 is MNHNY and CDR2 is SVGAGI (reference sequence). V lost 0 bases to trimming and J lost 8 bases, with 5 bases between them. DNA of the CDR3: TGTGCCAGCAGTTACTCGAGCCATGAGCAGTTCTTC. Translation: CASSYSSHEQFF.

This clone was seen more than once but under ten times. The chain has TRBV5-6 and TRBJ1-2; TRBD1 aligns across 8 bases. V shed 6 bases and J 0 bases; nucleotides not matched to a gene: 10. Germline V gives CDR1 SGHDT, CDR2 YYEEEE. CDR3 length equals 16 residues. CDR3 residues: CASTIPGTGANYGYTF. The CDR3 region has the DNA TGTGCCAGCACCATCCCAGGGACAGGAGCTAACTATGGCTACACCTTC.

V and J are TRBV15 and TRBJ1-5; D not resolved. Deletions cut 0 bases from V and 12 bases from J, with 18 bases between. This CDR3 region has 15 residues. Germline CDR1 is LNHNV and CDR2 is YYDKDF (reference sequence). The CDR3 bases are TGTGCCACCAGCAGAGATTGGGGTCCACGGAAGGGCCAGCATTTT. As protein: CATSRDWGPRKGQHF.

V gene TRBV4-3 combines with J gene TRBJ1-4; TRBD1 matches 9 bases. Unmatched junction bases numbered 7, after V lost 0 bases and J lost 8 bases. CDR1 LGHNA and CDR2 YSLEER come from the germline V gene. This CDR3 is 16 amino acids long. The DNA for the CDR3 is TGCGCCAGCAGCCAAGACTCCGGGACAGGGCGGGAAAAACTGTTTTTT. This gives the protein CASSQDSGTGREKLFF.

This clone has a single count. The chain couples TRBV2 to TRBJ2-5, with 9 bases that match TRBD2. Germline CDR1 SNHLY, CDR2 FYNNEI. The CDR3 sequence is 15 residues long. V shed 4 bases, J shed 4 bases, and the junction held 7 bases outside the gene matches. The CDR3: CASSGPSGVRETQYF. CDR3 nucleotide sequence: TGTGCCAGCAGTGGCCCTAGCGGGGTTAGAGAGACCCAGTACTTC.

The J gene is TRBJ1-1, the V gene TRBV11-2, with unresolved D. With 9 bases removed from V and 1 base from J, the gap between germline ends came to 9 bases. The germline V gene encodes CDR1 SGHAT and CDR2 FQNNGV. The CDR3 loop spans 12 amino acids. CDR3: CASYDWNTEAFF. Here the CDR3 DNA reads TGTGCCAGTTACGACTGGAACACTGAAGCTTTCTTT.

This clone appeared once. This chain's CDR3 is CASRDQQDTEAFF. CDR3 bases: TGTGCCAGCAGGGATCAACAGGACACTGAAGCTTTCTTT. V is TRBV6-1 and J is TRBJ1-1, with a possible D match to TRBD1 (5 bases). CDR3 length: 13 residues. Germline-derived CDR1 and CDR2 are MNHNS and SASEGT. V gave up 6 bases and J gave up 3 bases, with 11 bases separating them.

The genes are TRBV28 and TRBJ2-7; 10 bases are shared with TRBD2. V lost 4 bases to trimming and J lost 0 bases; unmatched junction nucleotides: 6. Germline CDR1 is MDHEN and CDR2 is SYDVKM. The CDR3 runs 16 residues. The CDR3 bases are TGTGCCAGCAGTTACCAGCGGGGGGGGAACTCCTACGAGCAGTACGTC. This gives the protein CASSYQRGGNSYEQYV.

The rearrangement links TRBV5-1 to TRBJ2-7; possibly TRBD2 for D (6 bases). Trimming took off 2 bases at V and 13 bases at J, with 25 bases between the two ends. CDR3 length equals 15 residues. Germline values: CDR1 SGHRS, CDR2 YFSETQ. The CDR3 DNA reads TGCGCCAGCAGCTTCGTTAATGGGAGGCCCGGGCAATGTTACGTC. This sequence encodes CASSFVNGRPGQCYV.